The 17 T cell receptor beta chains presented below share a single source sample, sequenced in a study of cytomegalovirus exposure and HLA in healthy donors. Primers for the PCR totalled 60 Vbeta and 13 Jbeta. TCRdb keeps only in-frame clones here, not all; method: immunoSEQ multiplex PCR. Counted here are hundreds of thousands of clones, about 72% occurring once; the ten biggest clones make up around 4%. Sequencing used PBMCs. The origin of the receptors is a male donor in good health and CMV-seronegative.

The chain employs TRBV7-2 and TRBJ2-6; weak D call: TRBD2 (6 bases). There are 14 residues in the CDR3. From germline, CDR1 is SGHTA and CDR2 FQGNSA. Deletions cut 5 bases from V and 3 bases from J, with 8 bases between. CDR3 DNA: TGTGCCAGCAGCCCGGGACTTGGGGCCAACGTCCTGACTTTC. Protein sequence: CASSPGLGANVLTF.

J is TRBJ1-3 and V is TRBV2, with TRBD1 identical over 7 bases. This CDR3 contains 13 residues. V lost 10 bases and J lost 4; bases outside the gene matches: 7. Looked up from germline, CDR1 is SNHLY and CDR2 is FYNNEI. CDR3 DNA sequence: TGTGCCATTTTGACAGGGTCAGGAAACACCATATATTTT. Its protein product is CAILTGSGNTIYF.

In nucleotides, the CDR3 is TGTGCCAGCAGCTTAGGACAGGGGCATAGCTCCTACGAGCAGTACTTC. As protein: CASSLGQGHSSYEQYF. This chain links TRBV5-4 with TRBJ2-7; 9 bases line up with TRBD1. Germline V gene lookup returns CDR1 SGHNT and CDR2 YYREEE (reference sequence). Trimming at V came to 2 bases and at J to 0 bases, leaving 6 bases not matched to a gene. The CDR3 runs 16 residues. The entire variable domain, with the rest obtained from reference TRBV5-4 and TRBJ2-7, is as follows: ETGVTQSPTHLIKTRGQQVTLRCSSQSGHNTVSWYQQALGQGPQFIFQYYREEENGRGNFPPRFSGLQFPNYSSELNVNALELDDSALYLCASSLGQGHSSYEQYFGPGTRLTVT.

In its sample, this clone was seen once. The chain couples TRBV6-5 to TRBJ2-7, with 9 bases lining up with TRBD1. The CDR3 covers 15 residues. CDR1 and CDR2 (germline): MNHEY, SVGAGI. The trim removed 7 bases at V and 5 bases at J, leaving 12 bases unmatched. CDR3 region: CASTSKGQGGHEQYF. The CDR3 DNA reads TGTGCCAGCACTTCCAAGGGACAGGGTGGTCACGAGCAGTACTTC.

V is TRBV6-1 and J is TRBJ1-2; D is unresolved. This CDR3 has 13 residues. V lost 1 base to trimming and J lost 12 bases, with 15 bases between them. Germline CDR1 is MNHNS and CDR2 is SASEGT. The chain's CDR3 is CASSEVVQVGNTF. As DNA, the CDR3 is TGTGCCAGCAGTGAAGTGGTTCAGGTGGGCAACACCTTC.

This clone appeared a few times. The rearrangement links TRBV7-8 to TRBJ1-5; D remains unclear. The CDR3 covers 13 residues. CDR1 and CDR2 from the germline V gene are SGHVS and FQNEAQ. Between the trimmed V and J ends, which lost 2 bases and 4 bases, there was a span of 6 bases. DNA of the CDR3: TGTGCCAGCAGCTTATTCAGGAATCAGCCCCAGCATTTT. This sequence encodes CASSLFRNQPQHF.

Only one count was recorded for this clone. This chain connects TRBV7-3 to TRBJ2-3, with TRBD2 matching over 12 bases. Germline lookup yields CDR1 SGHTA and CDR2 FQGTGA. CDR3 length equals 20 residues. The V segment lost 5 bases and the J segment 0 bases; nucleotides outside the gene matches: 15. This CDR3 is CASSLRPGLAGPASTDTQYF. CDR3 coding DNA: TGTGCCAGCAGCCTGCGACCGGGACTAGCGGGCCCCGCTAGCACAGATACGCAGTATTTT.

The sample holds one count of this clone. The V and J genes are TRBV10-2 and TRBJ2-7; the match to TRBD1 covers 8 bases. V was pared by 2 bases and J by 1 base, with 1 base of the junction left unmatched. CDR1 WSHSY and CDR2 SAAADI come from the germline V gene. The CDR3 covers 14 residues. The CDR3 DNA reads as TGCGCCAGCAGTGAGGGGACAGGATCCTACGAGCAGTACTTC. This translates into CASSEGTGSYEQYF.

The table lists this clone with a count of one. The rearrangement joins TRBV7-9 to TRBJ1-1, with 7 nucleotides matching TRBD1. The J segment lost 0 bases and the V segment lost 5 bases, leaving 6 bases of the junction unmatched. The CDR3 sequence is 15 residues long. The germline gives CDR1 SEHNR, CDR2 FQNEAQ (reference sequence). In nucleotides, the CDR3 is TGTGCCAGCAGCGCCCGACAGGGCTTGAACACTGAAGCTTTCTTT. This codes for CASSARQGLNTEAFF.

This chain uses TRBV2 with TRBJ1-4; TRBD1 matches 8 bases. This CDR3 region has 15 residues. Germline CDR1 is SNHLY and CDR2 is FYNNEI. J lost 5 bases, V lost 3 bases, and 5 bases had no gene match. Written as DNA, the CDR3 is TGTGCCAGCAGTGATTGGACAGGGTTAAATGAAAAACTGTTTTTT. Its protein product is CASSDWTGLNEKLFF.

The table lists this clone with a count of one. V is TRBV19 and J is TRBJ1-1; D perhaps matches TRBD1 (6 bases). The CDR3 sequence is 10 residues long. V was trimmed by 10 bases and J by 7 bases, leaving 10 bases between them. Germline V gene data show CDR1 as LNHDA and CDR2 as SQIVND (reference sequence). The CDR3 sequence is CAKTGVEAFF. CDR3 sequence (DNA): TGTGCCAAGACAGGCGTTGAAGCTTTCTTT.

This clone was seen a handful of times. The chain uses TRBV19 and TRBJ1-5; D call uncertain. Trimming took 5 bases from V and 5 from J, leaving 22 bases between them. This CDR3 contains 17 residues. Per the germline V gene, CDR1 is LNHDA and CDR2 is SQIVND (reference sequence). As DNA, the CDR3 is TGTGCCAGTAGTCGAAATTGGGCAACCAACCAACATCAGCCCCAGCATTTT. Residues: CASSRNWATNQHQPQHF.

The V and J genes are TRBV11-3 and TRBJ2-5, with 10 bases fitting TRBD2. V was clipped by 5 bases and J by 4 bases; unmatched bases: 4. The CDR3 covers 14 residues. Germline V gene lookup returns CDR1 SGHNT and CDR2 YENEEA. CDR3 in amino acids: CASSLAGDLETQYF. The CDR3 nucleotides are TGTGCCAGCAGCCTAGCGGGAGATTTAGAGACCCAGTACTTC.

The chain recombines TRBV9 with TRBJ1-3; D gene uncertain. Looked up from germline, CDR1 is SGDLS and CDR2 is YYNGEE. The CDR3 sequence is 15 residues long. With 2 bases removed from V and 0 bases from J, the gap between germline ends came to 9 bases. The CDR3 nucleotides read TGTGCCAGCAGCGTTAGCCTGAGCTCTGGAAACACCATATATTTT. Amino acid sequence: CASSVSLSSGNTIYF.

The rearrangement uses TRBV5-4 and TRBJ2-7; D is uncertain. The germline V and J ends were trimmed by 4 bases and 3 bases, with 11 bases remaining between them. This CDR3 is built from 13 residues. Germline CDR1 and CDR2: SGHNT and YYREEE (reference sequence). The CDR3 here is CASSSTENYEQYF. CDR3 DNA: TGTGCCAGCAGCAGCACAGAGAACTACGAGCAGTACTTC. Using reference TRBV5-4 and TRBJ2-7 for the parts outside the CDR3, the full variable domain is ETGVTQSPTHLIKTRGQQVTLRCSSQSGHNTVSWYQQALGQGPQFIFQYYREEENGRGNFPPRFSGLQFPNYSSELNVNALELDDSALYLCASSSTENYEQYFGPGTRLTVT.

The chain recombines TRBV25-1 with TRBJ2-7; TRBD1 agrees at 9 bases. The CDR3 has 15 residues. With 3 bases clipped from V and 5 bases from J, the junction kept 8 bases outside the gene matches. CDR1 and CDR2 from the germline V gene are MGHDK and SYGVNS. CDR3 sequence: CASSESGTGNHEQYF. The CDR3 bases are TGTGCCAGCAGTGAGAGTGGGACAGGGAACCACGAGCAGTACTTC.

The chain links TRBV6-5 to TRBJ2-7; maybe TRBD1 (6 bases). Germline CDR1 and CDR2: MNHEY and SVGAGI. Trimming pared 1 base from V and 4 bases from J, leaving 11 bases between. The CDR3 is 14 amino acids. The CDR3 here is CASSYFRGRYEQYF. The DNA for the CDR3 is TGTGCCAGCAGTTACTTCAGGGGCCGTTACGAGCAGTACTTC.